This entry describes one T cell receptor (beta chain). Per the authors' pipeline: Reference gene primer amplification gave estimated nucleated cell counts. TCRdb's copy holds only in-frame clones and misses some; the assay was immunoSEQ multiplex PCR. V and J calls and clone size are those listed in that table; D and trimming were worked out from the DNA. Counted here are around 140,000 clones, about 83% occurring once; the ten biggest clones make up 1.6%. This entry is derived from a study of blood T cell repertoires in COVID-19. Germline V lookup: CDR1 LNHDA, CDR2 SQIVND (reference sequence). V was clipped by 6 bases and J by 4 bases, with 21 bases between them. The CDR3 contains 17 residues.

The source material was peripheral blood. This chain connects TRBV19 to TRBJ1-4; no firm D call. The clonotype was recovered from a human donor in a cohort sampled during active COVID-19. This CDR3 is CASSLRLRDPVNEKLFF. CDR3 sequence (DNA): TGTGCCAGTAGCTTACGACTCCGGGATCCCGTTAATGAAAAACTGTTTTTT.